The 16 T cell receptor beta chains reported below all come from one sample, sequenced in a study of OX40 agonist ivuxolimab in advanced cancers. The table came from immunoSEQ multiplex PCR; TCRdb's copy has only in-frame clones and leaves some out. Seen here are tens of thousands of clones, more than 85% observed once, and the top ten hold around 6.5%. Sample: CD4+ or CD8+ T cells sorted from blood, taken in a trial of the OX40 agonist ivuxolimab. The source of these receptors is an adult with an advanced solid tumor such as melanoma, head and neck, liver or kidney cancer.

The CDR3 DNA reads TGTGCCAGCAGACCCCGAACGGGGAACTACGAGCAGTACTTC. Protein product: CASRPRTGNYEQYF. The genes are TRBV7-8 and TRBJ2-7; D perhaps matches TRBD2 (5 bases). V gave up 6 bases and J gave up 3 bases, with 15 bases separating them. The CDR3 runs 14 residues. Per the germline V gene, CDR1 is SGHVS and CDR2 is FQNEAQ.

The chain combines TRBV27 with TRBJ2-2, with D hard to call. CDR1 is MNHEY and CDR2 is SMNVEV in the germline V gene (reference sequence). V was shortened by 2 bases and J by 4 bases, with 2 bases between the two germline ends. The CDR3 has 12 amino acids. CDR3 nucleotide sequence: TGTGCCAGCAGTTTAGGCACCGGGGAGCTGTTTTTT. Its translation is CASSLGTGELFF.

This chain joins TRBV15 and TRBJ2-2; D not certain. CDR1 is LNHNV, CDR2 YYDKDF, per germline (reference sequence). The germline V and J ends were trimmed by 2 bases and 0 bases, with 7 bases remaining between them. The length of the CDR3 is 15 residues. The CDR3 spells CATSRRGTNTGELFF. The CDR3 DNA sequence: TGTGCCACCAGCAGACGAGGAACGAACACCGGGGAGCTGTTTTTT. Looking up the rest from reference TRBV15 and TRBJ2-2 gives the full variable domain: DAMVIQNPRYQVTQFGKPVTLSCSQTLNHNVMYWYQQKSSQAPKLLFHYYDKDFNNEADTPDNFQSRRPNTSFCFLDIRSPGLGDTAMYLCATSRRGTNTGELFFGEGSRLTVL.

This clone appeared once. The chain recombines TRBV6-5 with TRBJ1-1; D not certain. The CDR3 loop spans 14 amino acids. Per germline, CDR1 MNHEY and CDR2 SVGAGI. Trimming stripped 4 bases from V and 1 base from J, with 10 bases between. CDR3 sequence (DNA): TGTGCCAGCAGTTTCCGGACGGGGAACACTGAAGCTTTCTTT. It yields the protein CASSFRTGNTEAFF.

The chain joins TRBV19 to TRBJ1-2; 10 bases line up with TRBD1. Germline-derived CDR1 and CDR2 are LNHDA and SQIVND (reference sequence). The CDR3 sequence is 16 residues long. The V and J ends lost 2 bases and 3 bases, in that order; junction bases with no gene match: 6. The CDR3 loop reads CASSIKKGQGHYGYTF. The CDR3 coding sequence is TGTGCCAGTAGTATAAAAAAGGGACAGGGGCACTATGGCTACACCTTC.

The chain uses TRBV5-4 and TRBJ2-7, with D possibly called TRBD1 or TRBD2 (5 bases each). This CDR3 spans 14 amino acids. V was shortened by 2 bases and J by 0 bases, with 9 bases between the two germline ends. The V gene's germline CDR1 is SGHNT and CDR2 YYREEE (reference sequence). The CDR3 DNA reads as TGTGCCAGCAGCTTTGACAGCGGCTCCTACGAGCAGTACTTC. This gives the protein CASSFDSGSYEQYF.

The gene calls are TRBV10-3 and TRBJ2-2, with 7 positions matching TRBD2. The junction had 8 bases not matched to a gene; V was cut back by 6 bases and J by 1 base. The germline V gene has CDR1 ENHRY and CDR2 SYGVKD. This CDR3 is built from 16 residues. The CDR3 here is CAIRSDKRGNTGELFF. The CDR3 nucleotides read TGTGCCATCAGGAGCGACAAGCGGGGGAACACCGGGGAGCTGTTTTTT.

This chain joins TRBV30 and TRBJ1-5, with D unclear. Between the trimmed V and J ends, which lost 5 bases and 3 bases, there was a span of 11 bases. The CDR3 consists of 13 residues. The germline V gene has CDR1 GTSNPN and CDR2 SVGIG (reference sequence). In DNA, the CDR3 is TGTGCCTGGGACGACAATATCAATCAGCCCCAGCATTTT. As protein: CAWDDNINQPQHF. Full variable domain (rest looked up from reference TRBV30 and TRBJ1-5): SQTIHQWPATLVQPVGSPLSLECTVEGTSNPNLYWYRQAAGRGLQLLFYSVGIGQISSEVPQNLSASRPQDRQFILSSKKLLLSDSGFYLCAWDDNINQPQHFGDGTRLSIL.

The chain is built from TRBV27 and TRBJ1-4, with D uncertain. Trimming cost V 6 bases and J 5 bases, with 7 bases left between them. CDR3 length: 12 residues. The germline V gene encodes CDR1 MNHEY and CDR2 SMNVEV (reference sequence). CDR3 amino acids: CASRPGNEKLFF. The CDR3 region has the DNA TGTGCCAGCAGGCCAGGAAATGAAAAACTGTTTTTT.

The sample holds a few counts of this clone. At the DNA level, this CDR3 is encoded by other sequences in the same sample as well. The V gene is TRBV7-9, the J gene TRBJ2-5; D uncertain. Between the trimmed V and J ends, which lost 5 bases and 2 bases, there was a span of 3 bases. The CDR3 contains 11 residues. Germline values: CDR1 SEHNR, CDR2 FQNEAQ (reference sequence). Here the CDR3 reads CASSPQETQYF. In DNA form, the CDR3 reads TGTGCCAGCAGCCCTCAAGAGACCCAGTACTTC.

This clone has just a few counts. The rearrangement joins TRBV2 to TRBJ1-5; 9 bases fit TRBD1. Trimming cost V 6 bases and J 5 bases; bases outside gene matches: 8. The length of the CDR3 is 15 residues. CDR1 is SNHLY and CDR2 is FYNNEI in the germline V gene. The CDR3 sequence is CASRSGQGRDQPQHF. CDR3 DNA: TGTGCCAGCAGATCCGGACAGGGGAGGGATCAGCCCCAGCATTTT.

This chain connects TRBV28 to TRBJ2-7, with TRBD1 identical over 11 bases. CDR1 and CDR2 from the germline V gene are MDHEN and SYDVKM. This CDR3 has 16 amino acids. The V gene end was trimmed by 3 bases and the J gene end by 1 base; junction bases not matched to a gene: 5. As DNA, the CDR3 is TGTGCCAGCAGTTTCGGACAGGGGGCCGATTCCTACGAGCAGTACTTC. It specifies CASSFGQGADSYEQYF. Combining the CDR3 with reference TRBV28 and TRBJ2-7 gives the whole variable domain DVKVTQSSRYLVKRTGEKVFLECVQDMDHENMFWYRQDPGLGLRLIYFSYDVKMKEKGDIPEGYSVSREKKERFSLILESASTNQTSMYLCASSFGQGADSYEQYFGPGTRLTVT.

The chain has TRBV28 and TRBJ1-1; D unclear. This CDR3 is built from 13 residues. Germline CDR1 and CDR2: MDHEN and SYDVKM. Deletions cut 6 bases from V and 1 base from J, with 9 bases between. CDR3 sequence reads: CASSPTANTEAFF. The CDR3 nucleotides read TGTGCCAGCAGCCCTACAGCGAACACTGAAGCTTTCTTT.

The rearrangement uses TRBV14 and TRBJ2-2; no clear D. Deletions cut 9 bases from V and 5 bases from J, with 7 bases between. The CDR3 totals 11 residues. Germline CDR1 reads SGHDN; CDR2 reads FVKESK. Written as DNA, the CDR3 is TGTGCCAGGACTCCGACCGGGGAGCTGTTTTTT. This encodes CARTPTGELFF.

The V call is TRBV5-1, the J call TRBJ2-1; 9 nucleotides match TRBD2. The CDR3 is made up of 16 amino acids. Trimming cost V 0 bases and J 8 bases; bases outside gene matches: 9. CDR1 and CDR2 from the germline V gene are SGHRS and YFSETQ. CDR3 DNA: TGCGCCAGCAGCTTGGAGGCGGCTAGCGGGATTTATGAGCAGTTCTTC. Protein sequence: CASSLEAASGIYEQFF.

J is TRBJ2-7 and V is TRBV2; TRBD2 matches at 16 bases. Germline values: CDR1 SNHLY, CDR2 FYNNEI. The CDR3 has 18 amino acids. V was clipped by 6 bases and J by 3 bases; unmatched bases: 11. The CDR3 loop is CASSEGLAGGPQIYEQYF. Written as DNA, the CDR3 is TGTGCCAGCAGCGAGGGACTAGCGGGAGGGCCCCAGATCTACGAGCAGTACTTC. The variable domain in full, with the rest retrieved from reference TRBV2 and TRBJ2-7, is EPEVTQTPSHQVTQMGQEVILRCVPISNHLYFYWYRQILGQKVEFLVSFYNNEISEKSEIFDDQFSVERPDGSNFTLKIRSTKLEDSAMYFCASSEGLAGGPQIYEQYFGPGTRLTVT.